This T cell receptor beta chain was captured by sequencing in a study of shared clonotypes between healthy human individuals. Study details: The people who gave samples were a couple of women and a few men aged 18 to 49.

Naive CD8 isolation took CD45RO-negative cells positively selected for CCR7 and excluded terminally differentiated effector memory CD45RA+ cells. Donors were Caucasian adults residing in Nashville, Tennessee, USA. At deep level, the assay was performed. Investigators spread the genomic DNA of each subset evenly over several immunoSEQ plates. The assay was immunoSEQ multiplex PCR, and TCRdb's table has in-frame clones only and misses some. The table lists more than 2 million clones, around 96% of them singletons. Germline V gene sequence: CDR1 SGHVS, CDR2 FQNEAQ. The CDR3 runs to 15 residues. V dropped 1 base and J dropped 2 bases, with 8 bases sitting between them.

The source material was naive CD8+ T cells sorted from blood. The receptor's source is a man between 18 and 35 years old in good health. The genes are TRBV7-8 and TRBJ2-2; no clear D gene. CDR3 amino acids: CASSLEGGNTGELFF. The CDR3 nucleotides are TGTGCCAGCAGCTTAGAAGGCGGAAACACCGGGGAGCTGTTTTTT.